This T cell receptor (beta chain) was identified in a study of blood T cell repertoires in COVID-19. In the authors' workflow: Estimation of nucleated cell counts relied on the amplification of reference gene primers. Using immunoSEQ multiplex PCR, the repertoire was profiled, and TCRdb retains in-frame clones only, with some absent. For V, J and clone size, that table is used; D and trimming come from the DNA. The sample has approximately 100,000 clones, 85% to 90% seen once; the top ten hold around 1.1%. The germline V gene has CDR1 SGHTA and CDR2 FQGNSA. The CDR3 loop spans 14 amino acids. Between the trimmed V and J ends, which lost 4 bases and 3 bases, there was a span of 12 bases.

This sequence originates from a human donor in a cohort sampled during active COVID-19. Sequenced input: peripheral blood. The V call is TRBV7-2, the J call TRBJ2-5, with a weak D call TRBD1 (5 bases). The CDR3 loop reads CASSWVRQKETQYF. The CDR3 DNA follows: TGTGCCAGCAGCTGGGTTCGACAGAAAGAGACCCAGTACTTC.